This T cell receptor beta chain comes out of a study of vaccination and CD4 T cells after COVID-19 (dated 2022 in TCRdb). With respect to the entire study: Convalescent patients had a positive SARS-CoV-2 result on nasal swab PCR, and of these patients, nine had mild disease and one had severe disease. Two doses of either the Pfizer-BioNTech BNT162b2 vaccine (n=8) or the Moderna mRNA-1273 vaccine (n=2) were administered to participants. As controls, cultures received a CEFX viral epitope pool (the positive control), an HIV-1 Nef peptide pool (the negative control), or no peptide at all. The time from the second vaccine dose to post-vaccine blood sampling had a median of around 72 days and ranged from 14 to 241 days. Overlapping spike peptide pools from SARS-CoV-2 and from the common cold coronaviruses HCoV-NL63, HCoV-OC43 and HCoV-229E were used as culture stimuli. Post-COVID blood samples from convalescent patients were collected a median of roughly 100 days after diagnosis, with a range of 35 to 161 days. In the convalescent cohort there were six males and four females, among whom were two Hispanic individuals, seven Caucasians, two Asians and one multiracial person. In around 9 COVID-19 convalescent patients and a few infection-naive healthy vaccine recipients, researchers compared the spike-specific CD4+ TCR repertoire from before mRNA vaccination with the repertoire from after.

Deletion took 6 bases off V and 3 bases off J, with a span of 18 bases between the germline ends. The CDR3 covers 15 residues, taking in both the cysteine and the phenylalanine. Of all the DNA, just the CDR3 is kept, 45 bases in frame from base 1. From a lookup of the germline V gene, CDR1 and CDR2 are SNHLY and FYNNEI. What the authors observed across the whole study: The study included relatively few convalescent patients and did not analyze early timepoints after natural infection. In convalescent patients, a median roughly 88% of post-vaccine SARS-CoV-2-reactive clones were detected only after vaccination, suggesting vaccine-specific priming. The median count of SARS-CoV-2-reactive clonotypes went up from approximately 20 after infection to a few dozen after vaccination, although the change was not significant. In convalescent patients, nearly all vaccine-specific clones (304 of 307) were found to be mono-reactive for SARS-CoV-2 spike rather than cross-reactive with common cold coronaviruses.

The library relied on PCR. DNA from cultured CD4+ T cells was subjected to TCR sequencing with the Oncomine TCR Beta short-read assay at the Johns Hopkins FTIC core. The QIAamp micro DNA kit was used to extract genomic DNA from the cultured CD4+ T cells. Oncomine TCR Beta libraries from cultured CD4+ T cells were pooled with unique dual indexes and sequenced on an Illumina iSeq 100. In the authors' own workflow: Non-productive sequences were removed, and CDR3s that did not start with C, did not end with F or W, or were shorter than 7 amino acids were discarded. Antigen-specific clonotypes were identified with the MANAFEST web application by comparing peptide-stimulated wells with reference and other culture wells. An FDR below 0.05, an odds ratio above 5, and a productive frequency above 0.1% in at least two of three replicate wells were required for clones to be considered positive. A clonotype was classed as cross-reactive if the clonotype showed significant expansion both in SARS-CoV-2 spike wells and in at least one common cold coronavirus spike condition. CDR3 homology was assessed with Levenshtein distances (stringdist) and unrooted phylogenetic trees (ape) in R version 3.6.1. Clones were called with MiXCR by TCRdb after fastp trimmed the public reads at Q25, and only in-frame beta chains were retained. Each record represents a unique CDR3 protein, reported with the most common genes and DNA among its rows. The V and J calls come from TCRdb's annotation, not from the publication. This sample is represented by some 4,300 distinct CDR3 sequences; around 80% of them were singletons. The leading ten clones occupy around 49% of the sample.

As regards this clonotype: Its target antigen remains unknown. Base qualities were left out, and no much larger clone turns up one base away.

Explained via the paper, the treatment or condition label denotes: approximately nine-day PBMC culture with coronavirus spike peptide pools or control peptides (ViraFEST assay). To expand antigen-specific T cells with peptide pools and then pick out the expanded clonotypes through TCR sequencing, the study relied on the ViraFEST assay. The positive SARS-CoV-2 PCR tests of the convalescent patients were dated from March to December 2020, before the Alpha, Beta and Delta variants emerged in the United States. Two million PBMCs per well were cultured in IMDM with roughly 5% human AB serum and approximately 9.8 IU/ml IL-2, plus 10 ug/ml peptide pools. Half of the culture medium was replaced with fresh IL-2-containing medium on days 3 and 7. Once the cells had been in culture for less than 12 days, the EasySep CD4+ T cell isolation kit was used to isolate CD4+ T cells by negative selection. PBMCs were separated from whole blood using Ficoll-Paque Plus gradient centrifugation and then either used fresh or cryopreserved at -140C. Culture conditions were generally each tested in triplicate wells.

This chain joins TRBV2 to TRBJ2-7, with the D segment possibly TRBD1 or TRBD2, each aligning over 5 bases. Sequencing used CD4+ T cells from blood, cultured in vitro. The clonotype originates from a human donor who had recovered from COVID-19. The CDR3 reads as follows: CASRTGPGLFYEQYF. At the DNA level, the sequence is TGTGCCAGCAGGACGGGGCCAGGGTTATTCTACGAGCAGTACTTC.